This T cell receptor beta chain was identified during a study of T-cell reconstitution after alpha-beta-depleted transplantation in children. This clonotype was counted ten times or more. CDR3 length: 13 amino acids. The V end lost 5 bases, the J end lost 5 bases, and 11 bases lay between the germline ends. From germline, CDR1 is ENHRY and CDR2 SYGVKD. Preparation of the TCRbeta library used unique molecular identifiers. TCRdb recomputed calls from the PCR reads with MiXCR, one row per CDR3 protein. The data contain approximately 170,000 distinct CDR3 sequences, around 10% of them seen just once; the ten biggest clones take up roughly 13%.

The gene calls are TRBV10-3 and TRBJ2-3; D gene unclear. The receptor was derived from a boy between 2 and 10 years old with acute myeloid leukemia, due to receive a stem cell transplant. This specimen was PBMCs, taken before TCRalphabeta/CD19-depleted stem cell transplant. The chain's CDR3 is CAISPNGKDTQYF. As DNA, the CDR3 is TGTGCCATCAGTCCCAATGGGAAAGATACGCAGTATTTT.